This T cell receptor beta chain was sequenced in a study of OX40 agonist ivuxolimab in advanced cancers. At the level of the study: Aged roughly 23 to 80 with a mean of approximately 57 years, they were more than 80% male.

Some clones are missing from TCRdb's copy, which holds only in-frame ones; the method was immunoSEQ multiplex PCR. Here the sample spans approximately 79,000 clones, approximately 86% being singletons. The germline V gene encodes CDR1 SNHLY and CDR2 FYNNEI. The V gene end was trimmed by 8 bases and the J gene end by 8 bases; junction bases not matched to a gene: 10. The CDR3 contains 13 residues. The TCR was taken from an adult with an advanced solid tumor such as melanoma, head and neck, liver or kidney cancer. This sample comprised CD4+ or CD8+ T cells sorted from blood, obtained in a trial of the OX40 agonist ivuxolimab. This chain uses TRBV2 with TRBJ1-2, with TRBD1 matching over 8 bases. Here the CDR3 reads CASRFQDRDGYTF. CDR3 nucleotides: TGTGCCAGCCGCTTCCAGGACAGGGACGGCTACACCTTC.